The next 26 T cell receptor beta chains were all read from a single sample in a study of shared clonotypes between healthy human individuals. Naive CD8 cells lacked CD45RO, underwent positive selection for CCR7 and left out terminally differentiated effector memory CD45RA+ cells. TCRdb's copy holds only in-frame clones and misses some; the assay was immunoSEQ multiplex PCR. The table includes millions of clones, just under 95% detected once. The material sequenced was naive CD8+ T cells sorted from blood. Receptors were obtained from a man younger than 35 in good health.

The genes are TRBV5-6 and TRBJ2-2; 13 bases fit TRBD2. Germline V lookup: CDR1 SGHDT, CDR2 YYEEEE. The ends lost 0 bases at V and 0 bases at J; junction bases unmatched: 5. The CDR3 has 19 residues. CDR3 bases: TGTGCCAGCAGCTTGGGAGGACTAGCGGGAGACGCGAACACCGGGGAGCTGTTTTTT. Translation: CASSLGGLAGDANTGELFF.

The chain joins TRBV5-6 to TRBJ1-1; 7 nucleotides match TRBD1. This CDR3 contains 18 residues. V gave up 1 base and J gave up 1 base; unmatched junction bases: 13. The germline V gene has CDR1 SGHDT and CDR2 YYEEEE. The CDR3 loop reads CASSLLYVSGQRNTEAFF. In DNA, the CDR3 is TGTGCCAGCAGCTTGTTGTATGTGTCGGGACAGAGGAACACTGAAGCTTTCTTT.

With respect to this clone: This CDR3 is also generated by other DNA sequences in the sample. This chain joins TRBV4-1 and TRBJ1-1; possible D gene TRBD1, 5 bases. V lost 1 base and J 5 bases, leaving 11 bases between the germline ends. Germline values: CDR1 MGHRA, CDR2 YSYEKL. The CDR3 is 14 residues long. In nucleotides, the CDR3 is TGCGCCAGCAGCCAAGTCTCAGGGTGGACTGAAGCTTTCTTT. Translation gives CASSQVSGWTEAFF.

The chain has TRBV19 and TRBJ2-5; a weak D match, TRBD2 (6 bases). CDR1 is LNHDA, CDR2 SQIVND, per germline (reference sequence). Deletions cut 4 bases from V and 4 bases from J, with 16 bases between. This CDR3 is built from 15 residues. CDR3 nucleotides: TGTGCCAGTAGTACCCTCCAGGGAGGTACAGAGACCCAGTACTTC. Protein sequence: CASSTLQGGTETQYF.

A word on this clone: This specimen includes other DNA sequences encoding the same CDR3. This rearrangement joins TRBV6-5 to TRBJ2-7; D call uncertain. CDR1 is MNHEY, CDR2 SVGAGI, per germline. Trimming cost V 0 bases and J 1 base, with 7 bases left between them. The CDR3 consists of 14 residues. DNA of the CDR3: TGTGCCAGCAGTTACTCCCAGGAATCCTACGAGCAGTACTTC. Amino acids: CASSYSQESYEQYF.

The rearrangement links TRBV7-9 to TRBJ2-2, with D tentatively TRBD1 (7 bases). The CDR3 length is 15 residues. V was shortened by 5 bases and J by 4 bases, with 14 bases between the two germline ends. In germline, CDR1 is SEHNR, CDR2 FQNEAQ (reference sequence). The CDR3 protein is CASSPGGIRTGELFF. CDR3 coding DNA: TGTGCCAGCAGCCCAGGGGGGATACGCACCGGGGAGCTGTTTTTT.

V usage is TRBV6-5 and J usage is TRBJ2-5, with 9 bases that match TRBD2. This CDR3 has 14 residues. V gave up 4 bases and J gave up 5 bases; unmatched junction bases: 5. Germline lookup yields CDR1 MNHEY and CDR2 SVGAGI. The CDR3 spells CASSSTSGLETQYF. The CDR3 DNA sequence: TGTGCCAGCAGTTCGACTAGCGGTTTGGAGACCCAGTACTTC.

The chain uses TRBV6-1 and TRBJ2-7; 11 positions match TRBD2. Looked up from germline, CDR1 is MNHNS and CDR2 is SASEGT. V shed 0 bases, J shed 2 bases, and the junction held 9 bases outside the gene matches. The CDR3 extends over 18 amino acids. Here the CDR3 DNA reads TGTGCCAGCAGTGAAGCGCCTTCTAGCGGGGGGTTAGCCTACGAGCAGTACTTC. Its protein is CASSEAPSSGGLAYEQYF.

The rearrangement links TRBV25-1 to TRBJ1-1, with D perhaps TRBD1 (5 bases). This CDR3 contains 15 residues. Germline-derived CDR1 and CDR2 are MGHDK and SYGVNS. Trimming pared 8 bases from V and 3 bases from J, leaving 19 bases between. In nucleotides, the CDR3 is TGTGCCAGCCGAATGGGACTCTTTAGGGACACTGAAGCTTTCTTT. Its translation is CASRMGLFRDTEAFF.

Points on this clone: This CDR3 is also generated by other DNA sequences in the sample. The genes are TRBV7-9 and TRBJ2-7; D remains unclear. This CDR3 has 13 residues. V lost 5 bases and J lost 4, with 12 bases in between. The germline gives CDR1 SEHNR, CDR2 FQNEAQ (reference sequence). CDR3 in DNA: TGTGCCAGCAGCCCTAGTGAGGTTTACGAGCAGTACTTC. Residues: CASSPSEVYEQYF.

J is TRBJ1-2 and V is TRBV2; no clear D. V lost 3 bases to trimming and J lost 5 bases, with 10 bases between them. Germline V gene data show CDR1 as SNHLY and CDR2 as FYNNEI. The CDR3 contains 13 residues. The CDR3 sequence is CASSDPALYGYTF. The CDR3 DNA sequence: TGTGCCAGCAGTGATCCCGCTCTGTATGGCTACACCTTC.

This rearrangement joins TRBV7-9 to TRBJ2-1; 7 bases fit TRBD1. The germline CDR1 and CDR2 sequences are SEHNR and FQNEAQ (reference sequence). The CDR3 consists of 15 residues. Germline trimming cut 6 bases from V and 4 bases from J; bases unmatched to any gene: 9. This chain's CDR3 is CASSSTGTAYNEQFF. The CDR3 DNA sequence: TGTGCCAGCAGTTCTACCGGGACAGCGTACAATGAGCAGTTCTTC.

The chain employs TRBV4-3 and TRBJ2-2; D not certain. This CDR3 comprises 15 residues. From germline, CDR1 is LGHNA and CDR2 YSLEER. V lost 0 bases to trimming and J lost 6 bases, with 11 bases between them. CDR3 nucleotides: TGCGCCAGCAGCCAAGATCGAGTGGCGGCCGGGGAGCTGTTTTTT. Amino acids: CASSQDRVAAGELFF.

The chain combines TRBV6-5 with TRBJ2-5; a weak D match, TRBD1 (5 bases). CDR1 is MNHEY, CDR2 SVGAGI, per germline. With 2 bases removed from V and 3 bases from J, the gap between germline ends came to 10 bases. The CDR3 has 14 amino acids. The CDR3 is CASSYIRAEETQYF. CDR3 in DNA: TGTGCCAGCAGTTACATCAGGGCAGAAGAGACCCAGTACTTC.

This clone has only one observation. The chain carries TRBV9 and TRBJ2-5, with TRBD2 matching 10 bases. The germline V gene encodes CDR1 SGDLS and CDR2 YYNGEE. V lost 3 bases and J lost 1; bases outside the gene matches: 6. The CDR3 sequence is 16 residues long. The CDR3 sequence is CASSGTSGVTQETQYF. Written as DNA, the CDR3 is TGTGCCAGCAGCGGTACTAGCGGGGTAACCCAAGAGACCCAGTACTTC.

The chain couples TRBV19 to TRBJ2-4; unclear D gene. Germline V gene lookup returns CDR1 LNHDA and CDR2 SQIVND (reference sequence). The ends were cut back, 3 bases at V and 6 bases at J, with 9 bases in the middle. CDR3 length equals 13 residues. CDR3: CASSIGDLNIQYF. CDR3 bases: TGTGCCAGTAGTATTGGGGATTTAAACATTCAGTACTTC.

The chain links TRBV27 to TRBJ2-1; unclear D gene. The CDR3 totals 16 residues. The germline V gene encodes CDR1 MNHEY and CDR2 SMNVEV (reference sequence). V was cut by 2 bases and J by 0 bases, with 11 bases left in between. The CDR3 sequence is CASSLLFPGSYNEQFF. For the CDR3, the DNA is TGTGCCAGCAGTTTACTATTTCCTGGCTCCTACAATGAGCAGTTCTTC.

As for this clone: The sample contains more than one DNA sequence encoding this CDR3. The gene calls are TRBV27 and TRBJ2-7; 13 positions agree with TRBD2. Trimming removed 4 bases from V and 3 bases from J; junction bases left unmatched: 3. The CDR3 has 15 amino acids. Germline V gene lookup returns CDR1 MNHEY and CDR2 SMNVEV (reference sequence). The DNA of the CDR3 is TGTGCCAGCAGTTCTGGACTAGCGGGAGTCTACGAGCAGTACTTC. It is translated as CASSSGLAGVYEQYF.

This clone was observed once. The V call is TRBV25-1, the J call TRBJ2-1; D remains unclear. Germline CDR1 reads MGHDK; CDR2 reads SYGVNS. The CDR3 is made up of 13 amino acids. V shed 3 bases and J shed 4 bases, with 7 bases lying between them. CDR3 nucleotide sequence: TGTGCCAGCAGTGAGGTGATATACAATGAGCAGTTCTTC. As protein: CASSEVIYNEQFF.

This chain uses TRBV4-1 with TRBJ1-2; 7 positions match TRBD1. The germline V gene encodes CDR1 MGHRA and CDR2 YSYEKL. V was pared by 0 bases and J by 6 bases, with 13 bases of the junction left unmatched. The CDR3 is 17 residues long. CDR3 DNA sequence: TGCGCCAGCAGCCAAGATGGAGACAGGGCAGTAGAGAATGGCTACACCTTC. As protein: CASSQDGDRAVENGYTF.

About this clone itself: Different DNA sequences within this sample yield the same CDR3. V and J are TRBV5-6 and TRBJ2-7; the match to TRBD1 covers 11 bases. The length of the CDR3 is 13 residues. Trimming cost V 5 bases and J 6 bases; bases outside gene matches: 4. CDR1 is SGHDT and CDR2 is YYEEEE in the germline V gene. CDR3 loop: CASSWTGGGEQYF. In DNA, the CDR3 is TGTGCCAGCAGTTGGACAGGGGGCGGCGAGCAGTACTTC.

As concerns this clone: Other DNA sequences in this sample translate to the same CDR3. The CDR3, as DNA: TGTGCCAGCAGCGTCCAAGGGGGTAGTGGAAACACCATATATTTT. Its protein product is CASSVQGGSGNTIYF. The rearrangement joins TRBV9 to TRBJ1-3, with D possibly being TRBD1 (6 bases). V was trimmed by 2 bases and J by 3 bases, leaving 12 bases between them. This CDR3 has 15 residues. CDR1 SGDLS and CDR2 YYNGEE come from the germline V gene.

Comments on this clone: Other nucleotide sequences in the sample specify the same CDR3. This chain uses TRBV4-3 with TRBJ2-7; 14 bases fit TRBD2. The CDR3 is 16 amino acids. The germline V gene encodes CDR1 LGHNA and CDR2 YSLEER. V trimming: 3 bases; J trimming: 3 bases; junction bases outside the gene matches: 4. The CDR3 coding sequence is TGCGCCAGCAGCCAGGGGACTAGCGGGAGTGGCTACGAGCAGTACTTC. Translating gives CASSQGTSGSGYEQYF.

The J gene is TRBJ1-1, the V gene TRBV7-6; D is possibly TRBD1 (6 bases). Germline loops: CDR1 SGHVS, CDR2 FNYEAQ. V lost 1 base and J 1 base, leaving 13 bases between the germline ends. CDR3 length: 16 amino acids. The CDR3: CASSLEWEGENTEAFF. In DNA form, the CDR3 reads TGTGCCAGCAGCTTAGAGTGGGAGGGGGAGAACACTGAAGCTTTCTTT.

J is TRBJ1-5 and V is TRBV7-6; tentative D call: TRBD1 (5 bases). Trimming stripped 0 bases from V and 5 bases from J, with 11 bases between. The germline gives CDR1 SGHVS, CDR2 FNYEAQ. This CDR3 region has 15 residues. As DNA, the CDR3 is TGTGCCAGCAGCTTAGCAGCAGGGTACGATCAGCCCCAGCATTTT. It translates to CASSLAAGYDQPQHF.

In DNA form, the CDR3 reads TGTGCCAGCAGTTTATCGTATGGGACAGGGGCCGTCGAGCAGTACTTC. Protein: CASSLSYGTGAVEQYF. The V call is TRBV27, the J call TRBJ2-7, with TRBD1 matching 10 bases. Germline CDR1 is MNHEY and CDR2 is SMNVEV (reference sequence). The CDR3 has 16 amino acids. V was clipped by 0 bases and J by 6 bases; unmatched bases: 8.